This T cell receptor beta chain was retrieved from a study of OX40 agonist ivuxolimab in advanced cancers. In the study overall: Every 2 weeks, ivuxolimab was infused into the patients intravenously at between 0.01 and 10 mg/kg.

The CDR3 spans 13 residues. V was shortened by 10 bases and J by 6 bases, with 18 bases between the two germline ends. CDR1 is SGHTA and CDR2 is FQGNSA in the germline V gene. Sampling of blood occurred at baseline, cycle 4 day 1, and cycle 7 day 1. The method was immunoSEQ multiplex PCR; TCRdb's version includes in-frame clones alone and lacks a portion of them. The table shows about 59,000 clones, with 75% to 90% occurring only once. The clonotype comes from an adult with an advanced solid tumor such as melanoma, head and neck, liver or kidney cancer. The sample consisted of CD4+ or CD8+ T cells sorted from blood, taken in a trial of the OX40 agonist ivuxolimab. The chain is built from TRBV7-2 and TRBJ1-2; tentative D call: TRBD1 (5 bases). CDR3 residues: CATSRGGSNGYTF. CDR3 bases: TGTGCCACCTCCCGCGGGGGTTCTAATGGCTACACCTTC.